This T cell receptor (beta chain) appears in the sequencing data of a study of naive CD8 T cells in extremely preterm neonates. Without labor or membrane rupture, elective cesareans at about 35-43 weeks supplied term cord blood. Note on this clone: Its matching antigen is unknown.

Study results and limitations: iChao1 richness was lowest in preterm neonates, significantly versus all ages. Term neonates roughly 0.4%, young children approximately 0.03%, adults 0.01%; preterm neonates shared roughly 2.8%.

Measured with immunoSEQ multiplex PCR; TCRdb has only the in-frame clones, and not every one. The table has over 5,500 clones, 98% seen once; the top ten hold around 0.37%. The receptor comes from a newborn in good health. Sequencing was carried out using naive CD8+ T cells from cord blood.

The CDR3 is CASSRDYNEQFF. The CDR3 coding sequence is TGTGCCAGCAGCCGGGACTACAATGAGCAGTTCTTC. This chain uses TRBV5-6 with TRBJ2-1, with TRBD2 as a possible D gene (5 bases). From germline, CDR1 is SGHDT and CDR2 YYEEEE. The CDR3 runs 12 residues. Deletions cut 4 bases from V and 3 bases from J, with 5 bases between.